The source of this TCR beta chain is a study of T cells in Graves' hyperthyroidism and ophthalmopathy. Study in general: Pretreatment peripheral blood was obtained at initial diagnosis. General study points: A 13 V-J model separated ophthalmopathy from stable hyperthyroidism.

The V end was cut by 3 bases, the J end by 2 bases, with 11 bases between. Germline CDR1 reads SGDLS; CDR2 reads YYNGEE. The CDR3 has 14 residues. The TCR beta CDR3 regions underwent amplification using RNA transcripts as the source. Carried out on the TCR CDR3, a first-round RT-PCR used the HTBI primer set. Each CDR3 protein is one row after TCRdb ran MiXCR on the multiplex PCR reads. The repertoire holds around 300,000 distinct CDR3 sequences, with roughly an eighth as singletons. Patients were excluded for uncontrolled infection, other autoimmune disease, pregnancy or lactation. Isolation of PBMCs was performed on approximately 10 ml fresh peripheral blood. Note on this clonotype: The antigen is not known.

Specimen: blood. The chain couples TRBV9 to TRBJ1-2; D is possibly TRBD1 (6 bases). The receptor was isolated from a woman in her thirties or forties with Graves' ophthalmopathy. The CDR3 DNA follows: TGTGCCAGCAGCGCAGGGGACGGAAACTATGGCTACACCTTC. Amino acids: CASSAGDGNYGYTF.